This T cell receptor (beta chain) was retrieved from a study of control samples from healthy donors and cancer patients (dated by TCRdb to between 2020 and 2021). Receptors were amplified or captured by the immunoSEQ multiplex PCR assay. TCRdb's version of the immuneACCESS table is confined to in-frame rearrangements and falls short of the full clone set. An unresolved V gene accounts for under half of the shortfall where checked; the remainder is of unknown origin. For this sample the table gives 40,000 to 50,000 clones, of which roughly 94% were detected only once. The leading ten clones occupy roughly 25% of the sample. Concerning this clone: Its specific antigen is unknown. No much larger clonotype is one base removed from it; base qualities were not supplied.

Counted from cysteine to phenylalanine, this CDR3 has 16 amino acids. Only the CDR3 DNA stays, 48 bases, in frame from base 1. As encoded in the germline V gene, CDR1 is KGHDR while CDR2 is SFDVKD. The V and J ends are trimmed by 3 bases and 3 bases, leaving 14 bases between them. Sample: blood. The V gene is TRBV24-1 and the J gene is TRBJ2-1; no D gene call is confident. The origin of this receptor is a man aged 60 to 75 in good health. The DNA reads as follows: TGTGCCACCAGTGATCCCGTCCGGGCAGGCTACAATGAGCAGTTCTTC. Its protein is CATSDPVRAGYNEQFF.